Below are 10 T cell receptor beta chains sequenced from a single sample in a study of T cell responses to AZD1222 COVID-19 vaccine. The data were produced by immunoSEQ multiplex PCR, yet TCRdb's version contains in-frame clones alone and is incomplete. The sample yields 120,000 or so clones, about 89% seen once. Specimen: peripheral blood, collected on day 0 of AZD1222 vaccination. These receptors came from an adult in good health.

This rearrangement joins TRBV28 to TRBJ1-1; 7 bases match TRBD1. The CDR3 is 14 amino acids. V lost 8 bases, J lost 1 base, and 7 bases stayed unmatched. Germline loops: CDR1 MDHEN, CDR2 SYDVKM. The CDR3 is CASSTGTANTEAFF. The CDR3, as DNA: TGTGCCAGCTCAACCGGGACAGCGAACACTGAAGCTTTCTTT.

This chain connects TRBV11-3 to TRBJ2-1; 11 bases line up with TRBD1. The V gene's germline CDR1 is SGHNT and CDR2 YENEEA. The CDR3 length is 19 residues. V was pared by 5 bases and J by 1 base, with 13 bases of the junction left unmatched. In DNA form, the CDR3 reads TGTGCCAGCAGCCCCGGGGACAGGGGGACAATCAAGTCCTACAATGAGCAGTTCTTC. Its translation: CASSPGDRGTIKSYNEQFF.

The chain combines TRBV7-9 with TRBJ1-5, with 8 bases fitting TRBD1. V dropped 11 bases and J dropped 5; count of bases not matched to a gene: 8. The CDR3 consists of 13 residues. Per the germline V gene, CDR1 is SEHNR and CDR2 is FQNEAQ (reference sequence). CDR3: CASQGARDQPQHF. For the CDR3, the DNA is TGTGCCTCCCAGGGGGCGCGAGATCAGCCCCAGCATTTT.

V gene TRBV7-9 combines with J gene TRBJ1-2; D remains ambiguous. The CDR3 sequence is 11 residues long. Per the germline V gene, CDR1 is SEHNR and CDR2 is FQNEAQ (reference sequence). V was trimmed by 4 bases and J by 6 bases, leaving 6 bases between them. The CDR3, as DNA: TGTGCCAGCAGCTCCGCAGATGGCTACACCTTC. Residues: CASSSADGYTF.

The J gene is TRBJ2-7, the V gene TRBV7-9, with a tentative D call TRBD1 (6 bases). Trimming took 3 bases from V and 1 from J, leaving 10 bases between them. The CDR3 totals 14 residues. From germline, CDR1 is SEHNR and CDR2 FQNEAQ (reference sequence). The chain's CDR3 is CASSLDSESYEQYF. The CDR3 region has the DNA TGTGCCAGCAGCTTGGACAGCGAGTCCTACGAGCAGTACTTC.

The DNA for the CDR3 is TGTGCCAGCAGCCAAGGAAGGGAGCAGTACTTC. Its protein is CASSQGREQYF. The chain combines TRBV14 with TRBJ2-7; no clear D gene. Looked up from germline, CDR1 is SGHDN and CDR2 is FVKESK. Trimming stripped 1 base from V and 7 bases from J, with 5 bases between. The CDR3 loop spans 11 amino acids.

This clone was seen more than once but under ten times. J is TRBJ2-7 and V is TRBV27; D perhaps matches TRBD1 (6 bases). Trimming removed 4 bases from V and 1 base from J, with 14 bases in between. CDR3 size: 15 residues. Germline CDR1 and CDR2: MNHEY and SMNVEV (reference sequence). The CDR3 loop reads CASSSRTVSSYEQYF. CDR3 sequence (DNA): TGTGCCAGCAGTTCCCGGACAGTTTCTTCCTACGAGCAGTACTTC.

This chain links TRBV11-2 with TRBJ1-2, with 9 bases lining up with TRBD1. Germline V gene lookup returns CDR1 SGHAT and CDR2 FQNNGV. The CDR3 is 17 residues long. Trimming at V came to 2 bases and at J to 6 bases, leaving 13 bases not matched to a gene. In DNA form, the CDR3 reads TGTGCCAGCAGCTTACGTGAACCGGGACAGGGTAATGATGGCTACACCTTC. It specifies CASSLREPGQGNDGYTF.

The chain has TRBV10-1 and TRBJ1-1; D is unresolved. This CDR3 is built from 16 residues. The germline V gene encodes CDR1 WNHNN and CDR2 SYGVQD (reference sequence). Trimming took off 2 bases at V and 3 bases at J, with 16 bases between the two ends. CDR3 loop: CASSERAGGRDTEAFF. In DNA form, the CDR3 reads TGCGCCAGCAGTGAGAGGGCGGGCGGTAGGGACACTGAAGCTTTCTTT.

The chain has TRBV27 and TRBJ1-3; TRBD1 agrees at 10 bases. V trimming: 2 bases; J trimming: 2 bases; junction bases outside the gene matches: 0. The V gene's germline CDR1 is MNHEY and CDR2 SMNVEV (reference sequence). CDR3 size: 15 residues. The CDR3 DNA reads TGTGCCAGCAGTTTAGGGACAGGGGCTGGAAACACCATATATTTT. It specifies CASSLGTGAGNTIYF.